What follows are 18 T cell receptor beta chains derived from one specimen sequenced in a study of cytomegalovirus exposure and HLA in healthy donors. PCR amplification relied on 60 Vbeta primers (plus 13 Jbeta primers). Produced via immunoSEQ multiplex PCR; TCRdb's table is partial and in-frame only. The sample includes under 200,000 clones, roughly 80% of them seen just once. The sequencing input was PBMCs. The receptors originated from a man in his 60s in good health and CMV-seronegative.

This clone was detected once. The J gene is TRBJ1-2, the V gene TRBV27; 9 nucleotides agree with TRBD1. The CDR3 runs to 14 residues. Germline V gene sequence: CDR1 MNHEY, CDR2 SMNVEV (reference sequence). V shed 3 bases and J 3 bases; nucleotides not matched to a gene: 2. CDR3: CASSFRDRDYGYTF. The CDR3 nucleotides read TGTGCCAGCAGTTTCCGGGACAGGGACTATGGCTACACCTTC.

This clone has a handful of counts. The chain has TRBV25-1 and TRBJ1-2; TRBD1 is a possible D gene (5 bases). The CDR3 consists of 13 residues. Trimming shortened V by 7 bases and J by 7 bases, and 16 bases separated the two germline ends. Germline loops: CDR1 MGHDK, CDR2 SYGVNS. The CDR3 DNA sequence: TGTGCCAGCAAATCTGGGCAGGGATTTGGCTACACCTTC. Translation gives CASKSGQGFGYTF.

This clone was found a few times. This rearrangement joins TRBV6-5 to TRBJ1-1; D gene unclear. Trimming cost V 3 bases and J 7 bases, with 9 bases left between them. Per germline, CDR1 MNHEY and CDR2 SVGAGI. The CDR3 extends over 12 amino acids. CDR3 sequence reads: CASSYRGSEAFF. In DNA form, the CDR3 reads TGTGCCAGCAGTTATCGCGGGAGTGAAGCTTTCTTT.

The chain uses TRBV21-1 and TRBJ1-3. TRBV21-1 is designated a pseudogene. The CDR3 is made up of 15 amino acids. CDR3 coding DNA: TGTGCCAGCAGCACCTTGGGGGGGGTAGGAAACACCATATATTTT. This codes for CASSTLGGVGNTIYF.

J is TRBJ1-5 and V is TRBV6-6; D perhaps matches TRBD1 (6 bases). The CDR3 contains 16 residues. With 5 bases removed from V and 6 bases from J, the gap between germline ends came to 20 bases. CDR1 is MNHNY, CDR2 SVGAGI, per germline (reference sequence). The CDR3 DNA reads TGTGCCAGCAGTACTGGCCTCGGACAGAGAGGTCAGCCCCAGCATTTT. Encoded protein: CASSTGLGQRGQPQHF.

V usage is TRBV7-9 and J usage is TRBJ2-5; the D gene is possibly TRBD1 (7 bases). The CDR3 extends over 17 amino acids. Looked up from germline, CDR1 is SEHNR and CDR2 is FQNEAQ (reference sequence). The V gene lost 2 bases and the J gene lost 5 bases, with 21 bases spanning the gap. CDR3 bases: TGTGCCAGCAGCTTAACCGGGGCTGCGACAGGGAGGGAGACCCAGTACTTC. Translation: CASSLTGAATGRETQYF.

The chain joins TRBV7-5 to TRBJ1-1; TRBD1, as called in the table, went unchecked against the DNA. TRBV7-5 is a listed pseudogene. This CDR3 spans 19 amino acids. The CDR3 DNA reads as TGTGTCAGAAGCTTAGGCAGCCGGGACAGGGAAGGGAATTTCACTGAAGCTTTCTTT. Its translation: CVRSLGSRDREGNFTEAFF.

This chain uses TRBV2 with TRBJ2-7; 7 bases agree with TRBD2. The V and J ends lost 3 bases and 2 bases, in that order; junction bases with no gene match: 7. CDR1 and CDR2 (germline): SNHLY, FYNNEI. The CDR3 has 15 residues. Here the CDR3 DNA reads TGTGCCAGCAGTGACGGGAGGACTAGTACCTACGAGCAGTACTTC. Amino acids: CASSDGRTSTYEQYF.

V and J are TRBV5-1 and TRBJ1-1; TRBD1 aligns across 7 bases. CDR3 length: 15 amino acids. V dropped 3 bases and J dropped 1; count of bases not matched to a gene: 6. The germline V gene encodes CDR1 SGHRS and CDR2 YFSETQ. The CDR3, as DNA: TGCGCCAGCAGCTCCGCCGGGACAGCGAACACTGAAGCTTTCTTT. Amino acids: CASSSAGTANTEAFF. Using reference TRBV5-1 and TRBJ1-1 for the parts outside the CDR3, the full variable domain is KAGVTQTPRYLIKTRGQQVTLSCSPISGHRSVSWYQQTPGQGLQFLFEYFSETQRNKGNFPGRFSGRQFSNSRSEMNVSTLELGDSALYLCASSSAGTANTEAFFGQGTRLTVV.

The CDR3 here is CASSLGVAYYEQYF. DNA of the CDR3: TGTGCCAGCAGCTTAGGGGTAGCCTACTACGAGCAGTACTTC. V gene TRBV13 combines with J gene TRBJ2-5; D uncertain. Near its end, the DNA agrees better with TRBJ2-7, so the J call may be wrong. The length of the CDR3 is 14 residues. Germline V gives CDR1 PRHDT, CDR2 FYEKMQ (reference sequence).

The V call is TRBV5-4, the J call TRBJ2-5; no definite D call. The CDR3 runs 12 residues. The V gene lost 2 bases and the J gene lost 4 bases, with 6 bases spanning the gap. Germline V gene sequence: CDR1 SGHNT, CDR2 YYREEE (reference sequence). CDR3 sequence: CASSLLRETQYF. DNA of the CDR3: TGTGCCAGCAGCTTACTGCGAGAGACCCAGTACTTC.

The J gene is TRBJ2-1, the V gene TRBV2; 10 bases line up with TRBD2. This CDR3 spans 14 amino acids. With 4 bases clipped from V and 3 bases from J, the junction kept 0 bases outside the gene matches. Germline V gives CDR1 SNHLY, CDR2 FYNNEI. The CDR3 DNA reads TGTGCCAGCAGTGGGACTAGCGGCTACAATGAGCAGTTCTTC. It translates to CASSGTSGYNEQFF.

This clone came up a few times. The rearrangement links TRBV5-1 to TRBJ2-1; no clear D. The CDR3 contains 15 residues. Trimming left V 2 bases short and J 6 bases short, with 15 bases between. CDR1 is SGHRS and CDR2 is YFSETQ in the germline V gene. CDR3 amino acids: CASSLDTLPGNEQFF. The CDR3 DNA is TGCGCCAGCAGCTTAGATACCCTTCCGGGCAATGAGCAGTTCTTC.

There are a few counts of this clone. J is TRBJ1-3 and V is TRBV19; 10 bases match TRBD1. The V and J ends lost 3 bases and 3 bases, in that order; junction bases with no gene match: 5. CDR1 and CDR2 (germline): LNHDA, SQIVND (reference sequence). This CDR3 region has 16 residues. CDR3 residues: CASSIVGQGNGNTIYF. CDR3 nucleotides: TGTGCCAGTAGTATTGTGGGACAGGGGAATGGAAACACCATATATTTT.

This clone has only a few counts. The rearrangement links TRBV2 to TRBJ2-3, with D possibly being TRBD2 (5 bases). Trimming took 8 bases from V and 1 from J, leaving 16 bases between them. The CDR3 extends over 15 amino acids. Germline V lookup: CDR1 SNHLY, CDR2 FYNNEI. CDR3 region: CASEPRTGGTDTQYF. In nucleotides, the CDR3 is TGTGCCAGCGAGCCTAGAACCGGGGGCACAGATACGCAGTATTTT.

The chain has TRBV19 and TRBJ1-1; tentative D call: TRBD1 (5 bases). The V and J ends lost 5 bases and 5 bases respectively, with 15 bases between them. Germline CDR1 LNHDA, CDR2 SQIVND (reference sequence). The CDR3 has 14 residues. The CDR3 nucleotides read TGTGCCAGTAGTTATAGGGGAGGAGGGACTGAAGCTTTCTTT. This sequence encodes CASSYRGGGTEAFF.

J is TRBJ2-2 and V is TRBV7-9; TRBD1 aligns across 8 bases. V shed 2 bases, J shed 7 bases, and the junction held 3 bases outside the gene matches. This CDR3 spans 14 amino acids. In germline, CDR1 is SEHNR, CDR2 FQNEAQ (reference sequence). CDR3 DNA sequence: TGTGCCAGCAGCTTACGGACAGGGATCGGGGAGCTGTTTTTT. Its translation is CASSLRTGIGELFF.

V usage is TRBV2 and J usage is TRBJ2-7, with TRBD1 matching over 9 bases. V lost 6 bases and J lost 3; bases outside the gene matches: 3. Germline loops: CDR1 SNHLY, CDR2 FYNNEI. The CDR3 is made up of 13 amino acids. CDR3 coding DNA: TGTGCCAGCAGGGACAGGGGTGGCTACGAGCAGTACTTC. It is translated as CASRDRGGYEQYF.